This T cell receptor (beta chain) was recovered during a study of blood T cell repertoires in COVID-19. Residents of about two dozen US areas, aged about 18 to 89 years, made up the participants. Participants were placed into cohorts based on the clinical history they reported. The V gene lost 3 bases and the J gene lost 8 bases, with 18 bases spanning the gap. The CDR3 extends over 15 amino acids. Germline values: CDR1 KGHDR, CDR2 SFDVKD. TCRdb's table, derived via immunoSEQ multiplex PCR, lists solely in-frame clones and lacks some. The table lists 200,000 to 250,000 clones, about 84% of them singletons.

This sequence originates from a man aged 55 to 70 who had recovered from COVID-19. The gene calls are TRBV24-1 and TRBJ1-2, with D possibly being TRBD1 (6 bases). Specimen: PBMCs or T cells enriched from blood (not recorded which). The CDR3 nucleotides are TGTGCCACCAGTGATCCCGGGACACCTAAGGAAGGCTACACCTTC. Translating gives CATSDPGTPKEGYTF.